This TCR beta chain was found in a study of blood T cells in healthy people across ages. Findings of the study overall: Per million T cells, TCR beta diversity dropped about linearly as age rose. The unsorted PBMCs prevented any conclusive comparison of naive versus antigen-experienced cells.

Only a few counts were recorded for this clonotype. Its antigen remains unidentified. The V end was cut by 10 bases, the J end by 1 base, with 13 bases between. CDR3 length: 13 amino acids. Germline values: CDR1 ENHRY, CDR2 SYGVKD. The use of a sample-barcoded 5' primer and a J-beta primer mix characterized a second PCR of roughly 7 to 11 cycles. Each CDR3 protein gets one entry after TCRdb re-called the 5' RACE reads with MiXCR. The sample carries under 950,000 distinct CDR3 sequences, about 20% recorded once. Each sample gave at least 6.5 million isolated PBMCs. A minimum of 6 micrograms of total RNA was extracted per sample.

The sample was blood. This TCR was recovered from a man in his 70s in good health. The genes are TRBV10-3 and TRBJ1-1, with TRBD1 as a possible D gene (5 bases). As DNA, the CDR3 is TGTGCCACCACGGGGGGGACGAACACTGAAGCTTTCTTT. Translated: CATTGGTNTEAFF.